A single sample gave rise to the 29 T cell receptor beta chains below, sequenced in a study of shared clonotypes between healthy human individuals. The data were produced by immunoSEQ multiplex PCR, yet TCRdb's version contains in-frame clones alone and is incomplete. Counted here are under 1 million clones, 90% to 95% occurring once; the ten biggest clones make up nearly 25%. Terminally differentiated effector memory CD45RA+ cells were excluded by CCR7 positive selection of CD45RO-negative cells. Sequencing used naive CD8+ T cells sorted from blood. The receptors originated from a man aged 25-40 years in good health.

The rearrangement joins TRBV4-1 to TRBJ2-5; 9 bases are shared with TRBD2. Germline CDR1 MGHRA, CDR2 YSYEKL. This CDR3 is built from 16 residues. Trimming removed 4 bases from V and 2 bases from J; junction bases left unmatched: 8. The CDR3 sequence: CASSPIAGARQETQYF. The CDR3 bases are TGCGCCAGCAGCCCGATAGCGGGAGCTCGACAAGAGACCCAGTACTTC.

V and J are TRBV29-1 and TRBJ2-1, with D hard to call. Germline V gene lookup returns CDR1 SQVTM and CDR2 ANQGSEA. The ends were cut back, 0 bases at V and 2 bases at J, with 5 bases in the middle. This CDR3 has 13 residues. CDR3 sequence: CSVEEGTYNEQFF. In DNA form, the CDR3 reads TGCAGCGTTGAAGAGGGGACCTACAATGAGCAGTTCTTC.

The rearrangement links TRBV5-5 to TRBJ1-1; weak D call: TRBD1 (5 bases). From germline, CDR1 is SGHKS and CDR2 YYEKEE (reference sequence). Trimming removed 5 bases from V and 4 bases from J, with 21 bases in between. The CDR3 is made up of 16 amino acids. CDR3 protein: CASRWGQGWAGTEAFF. In nucleotides, the CDR3 is TGTGCCAGCAGATGGGGCCAAGGCTGGGCAGGCACTGAAGCTTTCTTT.

The V call is TRBV9, the J call TRBJ2-2; D gene ambiguous. The CDR3 consists of 15 residues. Looked up from germline, CDR1 is SGDLS and CDR2 is YYNGEE. The V end lost 0 bases, the J end lost 3 bases, and 9 bases lay between the germline ends. CDR3 DNA: TGTGCCAGCAGCGTAGGGGTTTACGACACCGGGGAGCTGTTTTTT. Its translation: CASSVGVYDTGELFF.

V is TRBV7-9 and J is TRBJ2-5, with a tentative D call TRBD1 (6 bases). Trimming removed 4 bases from V and 4 bases from J, with 13 bases in between. In germline, CDR1 is SEHNR, CDR2 FQNEAQ (reference sequence). This CDR3 contains 14 residues. The CDR3 region is CASSSGYRVETQYF. The CDR3 nucleotides read TGTGCCAGCAGCTCGGGGTACAGGGTAGAGACCCAGTACTTC.

This clone was counted once. The chain carries TRBV7-9 and TRBJ2-1, with D possibly TRBD2 on 5 matching bases. Germline loops: CDR1 SEHNR, CDR2 FQNEAQ (reference sequence). The V end was cut by 10 bases, the J end by 4 bases, with 17 bases between. CDR3 size: 14 residues. CDR3 DNA sequence: TGTGCCACCAAAGCTGGTGGCGGGTACAATGAGCAGTTCTTC. Its protein is CATKAGGGYNEQFF.

This chain connects TRBV19 to TRBJ1-5, with unresolved D. The CDR3 runs 15 residues. CDR1 is LNHDA, CDR2 SQIVND, per germline (reference sequence). Trimming shortened V by 5 bases and J by 0 bases, and 11 bases separated the two germline ends. The DNA for the CDR3 is TGTGCCAGTAGTCGGTTGGGTAATAGCAATCAGCCCCAGCATTTT. Translated, it gives CASSRLGNSNQPQHF.

A single count supports this clone. The chain couples TRBV30 to TRBJ1-5, with 7 bases lining up with TRBD1. The CDR3 has 14 residues. Trimming cost V 5 bases and J 4 bases; bases outside gene matches: 8. Germline values: CDR1 GTSNPN, CDR2 SVGIG (reference sequence). CDR3 sequence reads: CAWEGGEGNQPQHF. The DNA of the CDR3 is TGTGCCTGGGAAGGGGGCGAGGGGAATCAGCCCCAGCATTTT.

Concerning this clone: The same CDR3 is also encoded by other DNA sequences in this sample. This rearrangement joins TRBV19 to TRBJ2-1; D is undetermined. The germline V gene encodes CDR1 LNHDA and CDR2 SQIVND (reference sequence). The CDR3 has 15 residues. V lost 3 bases and J lost 0, with 9 bases in between. The chain's CDR3 is CASSIFGSSYNEQFF. The CDR3 DNA is TGTGCCAGTAGTATCTTCGGTAGCTCCTACAATGAGCAGTTCTTC.

The V gene is TRBV9, the J gene TRBJ1-2, with 7 positions matching TRBD1. CDR1 SGDLS and CDR2 YYNGEE come from the germline V gene. The CDR3 has 14 residues. Trimming took 0 bases from V and 6 from J; bases not matched to a gene: 5. The CDR3: CASSVGRQGNGYTF. CDR3 coding DNA: TGTGCCAGCAGCGTAGGGAGACAGGGTAATGGCTACACCTTC. The variable domain in full, with the rest retrieved from reference TRBV9 and TRBJ1-2, is DSGVTQTPKHLITATGQRVTLRCSPRSGDLSVYWYQQSLDQGLQFLIQYYNGEERAKGNILERFSAQQFPDLHSELNLSSLELGDSALYFCASSVGRQGNGYTFGSGTRLTVV.

This chain uses TRBV27 with TRBJ1-1, with 10 bases identical to TRBD1. There are 16 residues in the CDR3. V dropped 5 bases and J dropped 1; count of bases not matched to a gene: 7. Germline V gives CDR1 MNHEY, CDR2 SMNVEV (reference sequence). In nucleotides, the CDR3 is TGTGCCAGCAGTCCATCCCGGACAGGGGGGAACACTGAAGCTTTCTTT. This codes for CASSPSRTGGNTEAFF.

The CDR3 reads CASSWDSYEQYF. DNA of the CDR3: TGCGCCAGCAGCTGGGACAGCTACGAGCAGTACTTC. J is TRBJ2-7 and V is TRBV5-1; 7 positions match TRBD1. Per the germline V gene, CDR1 is SGHRS and CDR2 is YFSETQ. Germline trimming cut 3 bases from V and 3 bases from J; bases unmatched to any gene: 0. The length of the CDR3 is 12 residues.

This clone was seen only once. The gene calls are TRBV6-1 and TRBJ2-7; 12 bases agree with TRBD1. The CDR3 totals 14 residues. V dropped 6 bases and J dropped 2; count of bases not matched to a gene: 2. Per germline, CDR1 MNHNS and CDR2 SASEGT. CDR3 bases: TGTGCCAGCAGCGGGACAGGGGGCCCCTACGAGCAGTACTTC. This codes for CASSGTGGPYEQYF.

The chain couples TRBV29-1 to TRBJ2-3, with 12 bases fitting TRBD1. The germline V gene encodes CDR1 SQVTM and CDR2 ANQGSEA. V shed 3 bases, J shed 6 bases, and the junction held 7 bases outside the gene matches. CDR3 length: 15 residues. The DNA of the CDR3 is TGCAGCGTTGAGGGACAGGGGGCGCCTGGCGATACGCAGTATTTT. Translating it yields CSVEGQGAPGDTQYF.

The CDR3 reads CASSFLLQGPLSEQFF. CDR3 DNA: TGTGCCAGCAGTTTCCTCCTCCAGGGTCCTTTGAGTGAGCAGTTCTTC. The chain combines TRBV27 with TRBJ2-1; possibly TRBD1 for D (5 bases). Germline CDR1 reads MNHEY; CDR2 reads SMNVEV (reference sequence). Trimming pared 3 bases from V and 9 bases from J, leaving 21 bases between. CDR3 length: 16 residues.

This rearrangement joins TRBV27 to TRBJ2-1; 10 bases fit TRBD2. Germline V CDR1 and CDR2: MNHEY, SMNVEV (reference sequence). V gave up 1 base and J gave up 9 bases; unmatched junction bases: 9. The CDR3 consists of 16 residues. The CDR3 region is CASSLLGLAGAGEQFF. Here the CDR3 DNA reads TGTGCCAGCAGTTTATTAGGTCTAGCGGGAGCTGGTGAGCAGTTCTTC.

This chain uses TRBV9 with TRBJ2-2, with 8 bases aligning to TRBD1. The CDR3 runs 15 residues. Germline CDR1 is SGDLS and CDR2 is YYNGEE. The J segment lost 0 bases and the V segment lost 4 bases, leaving 2 bases of the junction unmatched. The DNA of the CDR3 is TGTGCCAGCAGCATGGGACAGGCGAACACCGGGGAGCTGTTTTTT. Its protein is CASSMGQANTGELFF.

The V and J genes are TRBV11-2 and TRBJ2-1, with 9 bases fitting TRBD1. CDR1 is SGHAT, CDR2 FQNNGV, per germline. J lost 9 bases, V lost 7 bases, and 22 bases had no gene match. This CDR3 contains 18 residues. The CDR3 protein is CASIPGQGGNGESGEQFF. Written as DNA, the CDR3 is TGTGCCAGCATTCCGGGACAGGGCGGGAATGGGGAAAGCGGTGAGCAGTTCTTC.

The CDR3 nucleotides are TGTGCCAGCAGCCTCACGACAGGGGGCCTCTACGAGCAGTACTTC. Translating it yields CASSLTTGGLYEQYF. The chain has TRBV7-2 and TRBJ2-7; 10 bases line up with TRBD1. The CDR3 totals 15 residues. Germline V gives CDR1 SGHTA, CDR2 FQGNSA. V was pared by 5 bases and J by 3 bases, with 7 bases of the junction left unmatched.

J is TRBJ2-2 and V is TRBV7-9, with D possibly matching TRBD1 (5 bases). Between the trimmed V and J ends, which lost 5 bases and 2 bases, there was a span of 18 bases. The CDR3 has 17 amino acids. Germline assignment: CDR1 SEHNR and CDR2 FQNEAQ (reference sequence). Here the CDR3 reads CASSPPVGVPNTGELFF. The CDR3 nucleotides are TGTGCCAGCAGCCCCCCTGTAGGGGTTCCTAACACCGGGGAGCTGTTTTTT. Together with reference TRBV7-9 and TRBJ2-2, the CDR3 gives the full variable domain: DTGVSQNPRHKITKRGQNVTFRCDPISEHNRLYWYRQTLGQGPEFLTYFQNEAQLEKSRLLSDRFSAERPKGSFSTLEIQRTEQGDSAMYLCASSPPVGVPNTGELFFGEGSRLTVL.

V usage is TRBV7-2 and J usage is TRBJ2-7; 14 bases agree with TRBD2. The CDR3 length is 17 residues. V lost 5 bases, J lost 0 bases, and 6 bases stayed unmatched. Germline V gene data show CDR1 as SGHTA and CDR2 as FQGNSA. This CDR3 is CASSPGTSGSPSYEQYF. CDR3 DNA: TGTGCCAGCAGCCCCGGGACTAGCGGGAGTCCCTCCTACGAGCAGTACTTC.

The V and J genes are TRBV7-9 and TRBJ2-7, with 7 positions matching TRBD1. The CDR3 contains 15 residues. From germline, CDR1 is SEHNR and CDR2 FQNEAQ (reference sequence). The junction had 8 bases not matched to a gene; V was cut back by 3 bases and J by 3 bases. CDR3 coding DNA: TGTGCCAGCAGCTTCCCCATAGGGGACAGCTACGAGCAGTACTTC. Encoded protein: CASSFPIGDSYEQYF.

The chain employs TRBV14 and TRBJ2-7; 7 positions agree with TRBD2. Germline CDR1 is SGHDN and CDR2 is FVKESK. The CDR3 extends over 14 amino acids. J was trimmed by 5 bases and V by 3 bases; bases with no gene match: 7. CDR3 in amino acids: CASSHGGSLHEQYF. The CDR3 DNA follows: TGTGCCAGCAGCCATGGCGGGAGCCTCCACGAGCAGTACTTC.

The chain has TRBV5-1 and TRBJ2-1; 8 positions agree with TRBD2. The CDR3 length is 15 residues. Germline loops: CDR1 SGHRS, CDR2 YFSETQ. Unmatched junction bases numbered 14, after V lost 6 bases and J lost 9 bases. As DNA, the CDR3 is TGCGCCAGCATTGGGGGGACTAGTTATCGTTCTGAGCAGTTCTTC. Translated, it gives CASIGGTSYRSEQFF. The full variable domain, in which reference TRBV5-1 and TRBJ2-1 provide the parts outside the CDR3, is KAGVTQTPRYLIKTRGQQVTLSCSPISGHRSVSWYQQTPGQGLQFLFEYFSETQRNKGNFPGRFSGRQFSNSRSEMNVSTLELGDSALYLCASIGGTSYRSEQFFGPGTRLTVL.

The chain is built from TRBV7-9 and TRBJ2-1, with 12 positions matching TRBD2. Trimming removed 8 bases from V and 10 bases from J; junction bases left unmatched: 9. The CDR3 totals 14 residues. Per germline, CDR1 SEHNR and CDR2 FQNEAQ (reference sequence). The CDR3 sequence: CASGSSGRAEEQFF. In DNA, the CDR3 is TGTGCCAGCGGGTCTAGCGGGAGGGCCGAGGAGCAGTTCTTC.

This clone turned up a few times. The chain uses TRBV2 and TRBJ2-7; the D gene is possibly TRBD2 (6 bases). Trimming cost V 6 bases and J 2 bases, with 11 bases left between them. Germline-derived CDR1 and CDR2 are SNHLY and FYNNEI. This CDR3 is built from 13 residues. The CDR3 loop is CASRRDFTYEQYF. CDR3 sequence (DNA): TGTGCCAGCAGACGGGACTTCACCTACGAGCAGTACTTC.

The gene calls are TRBV5-6 and TRBJ2-5, with D unresolved. V was cut by 0 bases and J by 5 bases, with 14 bases left in between. Germline assignment: CDR1 SGHDT and CDR2 YYEEEE. The CDR3 has 15 residues. The CDR3: CASSLDFVLGETQYF. Here the CDR3 DNA reads TGTGCCAGCAGCTTGGATTTTGTGCTTGGGGAGACCCAGTACTTC.

This sequence joins TRBV28 and TRBJ2-7, with 8 bases aligning to TRBD1. The trim removed 7 bases at V and 3 bases at J, leaving 11 bases unmatched. Germline CDR1 MDHEN, CDR2 SYDVKM. This CDR3 region has 15 residues. The chain's CDR3 is CASTPGTGLIYEQYF. The CDR3 nucleotides read TGTGCCAGCACCCCGGGGACAGGCTTGATCTACGAGCAGTACTTC.

The gene calls are TRBV14 and TRBJ2-4; 13 positions match TRBD2. Germline V gives CDR1 SGHDN, CDR2 FVKESK. CDR3 size: 18 residues. V gave up 0 bases and J gave up 6 bases; unmatched junction bases: 8. CDR3 sequence reads: CASSQESGLAGDRNIQYF. In nucleotides, the CDR3 is TGTGCCAGCAGCCAAGAAAGCGGACTAGCGGGAGACAGAAACATTCAGTACTTC.